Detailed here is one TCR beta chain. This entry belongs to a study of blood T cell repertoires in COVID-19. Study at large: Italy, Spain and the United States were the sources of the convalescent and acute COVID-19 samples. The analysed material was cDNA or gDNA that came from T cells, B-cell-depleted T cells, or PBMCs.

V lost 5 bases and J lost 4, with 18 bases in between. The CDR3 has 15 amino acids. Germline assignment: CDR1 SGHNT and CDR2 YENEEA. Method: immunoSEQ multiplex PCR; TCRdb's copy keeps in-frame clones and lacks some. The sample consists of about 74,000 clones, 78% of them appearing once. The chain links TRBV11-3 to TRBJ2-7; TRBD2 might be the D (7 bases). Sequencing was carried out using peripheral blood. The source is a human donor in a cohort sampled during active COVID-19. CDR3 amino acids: CASSRNGGGRYEQYF. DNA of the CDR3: TGTGCCAGCAGCCGAAACGGCGGGGGCCGATACGAGCAGTACTTC.